This is a list of T cell receptor beta chains from one sample in a study of T cell responses to AZD1222 COVID-19 vaccine. Libraries were prepared by immunoSEQ multiplex PCR; TCRdb keeps only in-frame clonotypes and omits some of them. Among around 200,000 clones listed, just over 85% were seen once. Specimen: peripheral blood, collected on day 0 of AZD1222 vaccination. All receptors come from an adult in good health. CDR3s include the opening cysteine and the closing phenylalanine or tryptophan. A D gene is named only where the DNA matches it firmly. Rows give clone size only sometimes, using once, few, many, or a class for an expanded clone.

v_call: TRBV7-2
d_call: NA
j_call: TRBJ2-1
clone_size: NA
cdr3_aa: CASSFKRGGGNEQFF
cdr3_nt: TGTGCCAGCAGCTTTAAGCGGGGAGGGGGCAATGAGCAGTTCTTC

v_call: TRBV29-1
d_call: NA
j_call: TRBJ2-7
clone_size: NA
cdr3_aa: CSAGTDFYEQYF
cdr3_nt: TGCAGCGCCGGGACGGATTTCTACGAGCAGTACTTC

v_call: TRBV10-3
d_call: TRBD2
j_call: TRBJ2-3
clone_size: NA
cdr3_aa: CAISESGREGTQYF
cdr3_nt: TGTGCCATCAGTGAGTCGGGCAGGGAGGGAACGCAGTATTTT

v_call: TRBV6-4
d_call: TRBD1
j_call: TRBJ2-7
clone_size: NA
cdr3_aa: CASSARQGSSYEQYF
cdr3_nt: TGTGCCAGCAGTGCCCGACAGGGGAGCTCCTACGAGCAGTACTTC

v_call: TRBV5-1
d_call: NA
j_call: TRBJ2-1
clone_size: NA
cdr3_aa: CASSLPSDEQFF
cdr3_nt: TGCGCCAGCAGCTTACCCTCGGATGAGCAGTTCTTC

v_call: TRBV20-1
d_call: NA
j_call: TRBJ1-6
clone_size: NA
cdr3_aa: CSASRRRSNSPLHF
cdr3_nt: TGCAGTGCTAGTCGACGGAGGAGTAATTCACCCCTCCACTTT

v_call: TRBV4-2
d_call: NA
j_call: TRBJ2-4
clone_size: NA
cdr3_aa: CASSQGIWDIQYF
cdr3_nt: TGTGCCAGCAGCCAAGGAATTTGGGACATTCAGTACTTC

v_call: TRBV27
d_call: NA
j_call: TRBJ1-1
clone_size: NA
cdr3_aa: CASSPLREGGTEAFF
cdr3_nt: TGTGCCAGCAGCCCCCTCCGCGAGGGGGGCACTGAAGCTTTCTTT

v_call: TRBV2
d_call: NA
j_call: TRBJ2-4
clone_size: NA
cdr3_aa: CASSVDQGFKNIQYF
cdr3_nt: TGTGCCAGCAGTGTAGACCAGGGGTTCAAAAACATTCAGTACTTC

v_call: TRBV27
d_call: NA
j_call: TRBJ1-5
clone_size: once
cdr3_aa: CASSLDSQLRAQHF
cdr3_nt: TGTGCCAGCAGTTTAGACAGCCAGTTGAGGGCCCAGCATTTT

v_call: TRBV19
d_call: NA
j_call: TRBJ1-5
clone_size: NA
cdr3_aa: CATGWNQPQHF
cdr3_nt: TGTGCCACAGGATGGAATCAGCCCCAGCATTTT

v_call: TRBV6-5
d_call: NA
j_call: TRBJ2-7
clone_size: NA
cdr3_aa: CASSWESRAYEQYF
cdr3_nt: TGTGCCAGCAGTTGGGAGTCTAGGGCCTACGAGCAGTACTTC

v_call: TRBV15
d_call: NA
j_call: TRBJ1-2
clone_size: NA
cdr3_aa: CATSRDLWDAQRNYGYTF
cdr3_nt: TGTGCCACCAGCAGAGATTTGTGGGACGCCCAGAGGAACTATGGCTACACCTTC

v_call: TRBV7-3
d_call: NA
j_call: TRBJ2-2
clone_size: NA
cdr3_aa: CASSSQGRGSLTGELFF
cdr3_nt: TGTGCCAGCAGCTCCCAGGGCAGGGGAAGCCTCACCGGGGAGCTGTTTTTT

v_call: TRBV6-2/TRBV6-3
d_call: TRBD1
j_call: TRBJ2-7
clone_size: NA
cdr3_aa: CASSYETGGAYEQYF
cdr3_nt: TGTGCCAGCAGTTACGAGACAGGGGGAGCCTACGAGCAGTACTTC

v_call: TRBV19
d_call: NA
j_call: TRBJ1-5
clone_size: NA
cdr3_aa: CASCHGNQPQHF
cdr3_nt: TGTGCCAGTTGTCATGGCAATCAGCCCCAGCATTTT

v_call: TRBV7-9
d_call: TRBD1
j_call: TRBJ2-1
clone_size: NA
cdr3_aa: CASSLLQGLGNNEQFF
cdr3_nt: TGTGCCAGCAGCTTGTTACAGGGGTTGGGAAACAATGAGCAGTTCTTC

v_call: TRBV30
d_call: TRBD1
j_call: TRBJ2-3
clone_size: once
cdr3_aa: CAHQQGPPSTDTQYF
cdr3_nt: TGTGCTCACCAACAGGGGCCTCCGAGCACAGATACGCAGTATTTT

v_call: TRBV19
d_call: TRBD2
j_call: TRBJ2-1
clone_size: NA
cdr3_aa: CASSGLGGAYNEQFF
cdr3_nt: TGTGCCAGTAGTGGCCTGGGGGGGGCCTACAATGAGCAGTTCTTC

v_call: TRBV29-1
d_call: NA
j_call: TRBJ1-2
clone_size: NA
cdr3_aa: CSVAVRPTYGYTF
cdr3_nt: TGCAGCGTTGCGGTACGACCAACCTATGGCTACACCTTC

v_call: TRBV28
d_call: NA
j_call: TRBJ2-3
clone_size: NA
cdr3_aa: CASIAGGGLRTDTQYF
cdr3_nt: TGTGCCAGCATCGCTGGGGGCGGGCTACGCACAGATACGCAGTATTTT

v_call: TRBV29-1
d_call: NA
j_call: TRBJ1-5
clone_size: NA
cdr3_aa: CSVEEGPAQPQHF
cdr3_nt: TGCAGCGTTGAGGAGGGACCCGCTCAGCCCCAGCATTTT

v_call: TRBV7-8
d_call: NA
j_call: TRBJ1-2
clone_size: NA
cdr3_aa: CASSSRAGTYGYTF
cdr3_nt: TGTGCCAGCAGCTCCCGGGCAGGGACCTATGGCTACACCTTC

v_call: TRBV30
d_call: NA
j_call: TRBJ1-1
clone_size: NA
cdr3_aa: CAWSTGLGLRVAFF
cdr3_nt: TGTGCCTGGAGTACGGGACTGGGCCTTCGGGTGGCTTTCTTT

v_call: TRBV6-5
d_call: TRBD1
j_call: TRBJ2-5
clone_size: NA
cdr3_aa: CASSDYRGFQETQYF
cdr3_nt: TGTGCCAGCAGCGATTACAGGGGGTTCCAAGAGACCCAGTACTTC

v_call: TRBV9
d_call: NA
j_call: TRBJ2-1
clone_size: NA
cdr3_aa: CASSRDNEQFF
cdr3_nt: TGTGCCAGCAGCCGAGACAATGAGCAGTTCTTC

v_call: TRBV5-1
d_call: NA
j_call: TRBJ2-5
clone_size: NA
cdr3_aa: CASSLTGRQETQYF
cdr3_nt: TGCGCCAGCAGCTTAACAGGGCGCCAAGAGACCCAGTACTTC

v_call: TRBV15
d_call: TRBD1
j_call: TRBJ1-1
clone_size: NA
cdr3_aa: CATSREYQGASEAFF
cdr3_nt: TGTGCCACCAGCAGAGAATATCAGGGGGCCTCTGAAGCTTTCTTT

v_call: TRBV15
d_call: NA
j_call: TRBJ2-5
clone_size: NA
cdr3_aa: CATSSPGAGETQYF
cdr3_nt: TGTGCCACCAGCTCCCCGGGGGCAGGGGAGACCCAGTACTTC

v_call: TRBV30
d_call: NA
j_call: TRBJ1-1
clone_size: NA
cdr3_aa: CAWSPWVNTEAFF
cdr3_nt: TGTGCCTGGAGTCCGTGGGTGAACACTGAAGCTTTCTTT

v_call: TRBV25-1
d_call: TRBD1
j_call: TRBJ1-5
clone_size: NA
cdr3_aa: CASSARGRDQPQHF
cdr3_nt: TGTGCCAGCAGTGCCAGGGGGCGAGATCAGCCCCAGCATTTT

v_call: TRBV6-5
d_call: TRBD2
j_call: TRBJ2-1
clone_size: NA
cdr3_aa: CASSYPLAGGGSEQFF
cdr3_nt: TGTGCCAGCAGTTACCCTCTAGCGGGGGGGGGAAGTGAGCAGTTCTTC

v_call: TRBV7-2
d_call: TRBD2
j_call: TRBJ2-1
clone_size: NA
cdr3_aa: CASSLSGGAPNEQFF
cdr3_nt: TGTGCCAGCAGCCTTAGCGGGGGGGCCCCCAATGAGCAGTTCTTC

v_call: TRBV30
d_call: NA
j_call: TRBJ2-1
clone_size: few
cdr3_aa: CAWPSGVNNEQFF
cdr3_nt: TGTGCCTGGCCCTCGGGTGTAAACAATGAGCAGTTCTTC

v_call: TRBV9
d_call: NA
j_call: TRBJ1-5
clone_size: NA
cdr3_aa: CASGRERGNQPQHF
cdr3_nt: TGTGCCAGCGGGCGGGAACGGGGCAATCAGCCCCAGCATTTT

v_call: TRBV10-3
d_call: TRBD1
j_call: TRBJ2-7
clone_size: NA
cdr3_aa: CAISVGDREIYEQYF
cdr3_nt: TGTGCCATCAGTGTGGGGGACAGGGAGATCTACGAGCAGTACTTC

v_call: TRBV30
d_call: NA
j_call: TRBJ2-3
clone_size: NA
cdr3_aa: CAWNAPRGSTDTQYF
cdr3_nt: TGTGCCTGGAACGCGCCCCGTGGGAGCACAGATACGCAGTATTTT

v_call: TRBV11-3
d_call: TRBD2
j_call: TRBJ2-1
clone_size: NA
cdr3_aa: CASSPGAGEVNEQFF
cdr3_nt: TGTGCCAGCAGCCCAGGCGCGGGGGAAGTCAATGAGCAGTTCTTC

v_call: TRBV7-9
d_call: TRBD2
j_call: TRBJ2-3
clone_size: NA
cdr3_aa: CASSSHGGADTQYF
cdr3_nt: TGTGCCAGCAGCTCCCACGGGGGGGCAGATACGCAGTATTTT

v_call: TRBV5-1
d_call: NA
j_call: TRBJ2-7
clone_size: NA
cdr3_aa: CASSLEGPPGYEQYF
cdr3_nt: TGCGCCAGCAGCTTGGAGGGCCCACCCGGCTACGAGCAGTACTTC

v_call: TRBV9
d_call: NA
j_call: TRBJ1-6
clone_size: once
cdr3_aa: CASSVTGGNSPLHF
cdr3_nt: TGTGCCAGCAGCGTAACTGGGGGAAATTCACCCCTCCACTTT